This T cell receptor beta chain was found in a study of T-cell memory formation after mild COVID-19. One entry per CDR3 protein, called by TCRdb with MiXCR from the 5' RACE reads. The table has fewer than 700,000 distinct CDR3 sequences, around 17% seen once. The CDR3 loop spans 13 amino acids. J lost 7 bases, V lost 6 bases, and 3 bases had no gene match. Germline values: CDR1 MNHEY, CDR2 SVGAGI. The chain recombines TRBV6-5 with TRBJ2-4; 10 bases map to TRBD1. This sequence originates from an adult woman who had mild COVID-19 (a few samples of this study predate the infection). Cell type and time point are not known. Sequences were obtained from PBMCs or a T cell subset sorted from them (not recorded which). This CDR3 is CASRGTGDNIQYF. Written as DNA, the CDR3 is TGTGCCAGCAGGGGGACAGGGGATAACATTCAGTACTTC.